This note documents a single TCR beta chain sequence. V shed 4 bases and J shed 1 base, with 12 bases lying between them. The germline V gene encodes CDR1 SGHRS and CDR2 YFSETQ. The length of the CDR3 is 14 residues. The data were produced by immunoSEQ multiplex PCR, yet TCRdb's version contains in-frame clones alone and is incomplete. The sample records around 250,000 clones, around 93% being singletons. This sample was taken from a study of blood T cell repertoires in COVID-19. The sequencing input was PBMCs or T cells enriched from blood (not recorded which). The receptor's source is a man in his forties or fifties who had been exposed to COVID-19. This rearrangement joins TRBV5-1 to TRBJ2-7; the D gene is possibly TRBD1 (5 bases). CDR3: CASSINRNSYEQYF. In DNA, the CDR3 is TGCGCCAGCAGCATCAACAGGAATTCCTACGAGCAGTACTTC.